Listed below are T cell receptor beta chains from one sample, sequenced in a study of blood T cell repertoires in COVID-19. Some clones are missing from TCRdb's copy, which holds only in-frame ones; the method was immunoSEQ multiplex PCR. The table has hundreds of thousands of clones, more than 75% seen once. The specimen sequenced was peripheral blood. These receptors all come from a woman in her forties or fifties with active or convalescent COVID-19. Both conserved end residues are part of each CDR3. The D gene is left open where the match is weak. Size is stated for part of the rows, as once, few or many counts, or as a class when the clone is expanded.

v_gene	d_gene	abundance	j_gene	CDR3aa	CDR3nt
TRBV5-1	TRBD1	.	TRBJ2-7	CASSFGTGGFYEQYF	TGCGCCAGCAGCTTTGGGACAGGGGGTTTCTACGAGCAGTACTTC
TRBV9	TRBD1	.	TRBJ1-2	CASSRTGPYGYTF	TGTGCCAGCAGCCGGACAGGGCCCTATGGCTACACCTTC
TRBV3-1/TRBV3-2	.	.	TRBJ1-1	CASSQVGATEAFF	TGTGCCAGCAGCCAAGTGGGGGCCACTGAAGCTTTCTTT
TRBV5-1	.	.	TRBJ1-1	CASRSGLNTEAFF	TGCGCCAGCAGGTCGGGGTTGAACACTGAAGCTTTCTTT
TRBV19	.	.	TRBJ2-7	CASSIGGYEQYF	TGTGCCAGTAGTATAGGCGGATACGAGCAGTACTTC
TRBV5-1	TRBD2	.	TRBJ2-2	CASSLLTSGTGELFF	TGCGCCAGCAGCTTGCTGACTAGCGGCACCGGGGAGCTGTTTTTT
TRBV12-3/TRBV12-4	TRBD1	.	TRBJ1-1	CASRTGWTEAFF	TGTGCCAGTCGGACAGGGTGGACTGAAGCTTTCTTT
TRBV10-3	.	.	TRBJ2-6	CAISAGHQRSGANVLTF	TGTGCCATCAGTGCCGGACATCAGAGATCTGGGGCCAACGTCCTGACTTTC
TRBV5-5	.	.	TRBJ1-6	CASSLQGRGKNSPLHF	TGTGCCAGCAGCTTGCAGGGCAGGGGTAAAAATTCACCCCTCCACTTT
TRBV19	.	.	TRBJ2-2	CASSMSPGELFF	TGTGCCAGTAGTATGAGTCCCGGGGAGCTGTTTTTT
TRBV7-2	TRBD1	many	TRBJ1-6	CASSGQASNSPLHF	TGTGCCAGCAGCGGACAGGCCAGTAATTCACCCCTCCACTTT
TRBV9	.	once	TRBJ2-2	CASSVGQGRTGELFF	TGTGCCAGCAGCGTAGGACAAGGCCGGACCGGGGAGCTGTTTTTT
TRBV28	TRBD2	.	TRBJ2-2	CASSLGLAGTGELFF	TGTGCCAGCAGTCTGGGACTAGCGGGGACCGGGGAGCTGTTTTTT
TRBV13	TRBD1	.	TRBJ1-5	CASSLGTGNQPQHF	TGTGCCAGCAGCTTGGGGACAGGGAATCAGCCCCAGCATTTT
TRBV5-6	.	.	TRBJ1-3	CASSLLRGHGGNTIYF	TGTGCCAGCAGCTTGCTCCGGGGACATGGTGGAAACACCATATATTTT
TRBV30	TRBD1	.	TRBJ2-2	CAWKDRGAGELFF	TGTGCCTGGAAGGACAGGGGGGCCGGGGAGCTGTTTTTT
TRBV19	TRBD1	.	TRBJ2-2	CASSGTANTGELFF	TGTGCCAGTAGCGGGACAGCGAACACCGGGGAGCTGTTTTTT
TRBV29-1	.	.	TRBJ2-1	CSVVGRGFYNEQFF	TGCAGCGTTGTTGGCAGGGGTTTTTACAATGAGCAGTTCTTC
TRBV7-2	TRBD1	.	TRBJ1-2	CASSIPGQKAGYTF	TGTGCCAGCAGCATCCCGGGACAGAAGGCGGGCTACACCTTC
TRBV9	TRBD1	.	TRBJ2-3	CASSGGQGAQTDTQYF	TGTGCCAGCAGCGGAGGACAGGGGGCGCAAACAGATACGCAGTATTTT
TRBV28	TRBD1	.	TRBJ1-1	CASSLSQGAGNTEAFF	TGTGCCAGCAGTCTCTCCCAGGGGGCGGGGAACACTGAAGCTTTCTTT
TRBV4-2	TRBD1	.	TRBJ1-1	CASSQEGQGGTEAFF	TGTGCCAGCAGCCAAGAAGGACAGGGTGGTACTGAAGCTTTCTTT
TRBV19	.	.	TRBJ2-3	CASKDPRLVGTDTQYF	TGTGCCAGTAAGGATCCCCGACTAGTTGGCACAGATACGCAGTATTTT
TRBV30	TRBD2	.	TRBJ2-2	CAWSRGGVTGELFF	TGTGCCTGGAGTCGGGGGGGAGTCACCGGGGAGCTGTTTTTT
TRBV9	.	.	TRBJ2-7	CASSVAEFSSYEQYF	TGTGCCAGCAGCGTAGCGGAGTTCAGCTCCTACGAGCAGTACTTC
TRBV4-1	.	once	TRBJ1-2	CASSQGQDGYGYTF	TGCGCCAGCAGCCAAGGACAGGACGGCTATGGCTACACCTTC
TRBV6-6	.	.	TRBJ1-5	CASSRDIRQPQHF	TGTGCCAGCAGCCGGGACATCCGTCAGCCCCAGCATTTT
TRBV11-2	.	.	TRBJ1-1	CASSPGGNTEAFF	TGTGCCAGCAGCCCGGGGGGTAACACTGAAGCTTTCTTT
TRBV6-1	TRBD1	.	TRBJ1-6	CASSEPSGQGISPLHF	TGTGCCAGCAGTGAACCTTCGGGACAGGGGATTTCACCCCTCCACTTT
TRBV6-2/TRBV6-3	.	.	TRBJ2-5	CASSRQETQYF	TGTGCCAGCAGTCGGCAAGAGACCCAGTACTTC
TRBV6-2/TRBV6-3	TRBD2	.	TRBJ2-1	CASTPSGGSYNEQFF	TGTGCCAGCACCCCTTCGGGGGGCTCCTACAATGAGCAGTTCTTC
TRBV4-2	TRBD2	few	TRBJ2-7	CASSQELAGVSEQYF	TGTGCCAGCAGCCAAGAACTAGCGGGAGTCTCCGAGCAGTACTTC
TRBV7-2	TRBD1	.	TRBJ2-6	CASKSQGATGANVLTF	TGTGCCAGCAAATCACAGGGGGCGACTGGGGCCAACGTCCTGACTTTC
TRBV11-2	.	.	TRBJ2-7	CASSLDLYEQYF	TGTGCCAGCAGCTTAGACTTGTACGAGCAGTACTTC
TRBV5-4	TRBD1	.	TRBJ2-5	CASSFGTGGAGQETQYF	TGTGCCAGCAGCTTCGGGACAGGGGGCGCGGGCCAAGAGACCCAGTACTTC
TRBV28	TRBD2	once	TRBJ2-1	CASSNIKGTSGSYNEQFF	TGTGCCAGCAGTAATATAAAAGGGACTAGCGGGAGCTACAATGAGCAGTTCTTC
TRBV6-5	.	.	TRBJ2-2	CASSYQGGPRTGELFF	TGTGCCAGCAGTTACCAAGGGGGACCGCGCACCGGGGAGCTGTTTTTT
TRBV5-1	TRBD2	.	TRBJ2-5	CASTLAGRGETQYF	TGCGCCAGCACCCTAGCGGGGAGGGGAGAGACCCAGTACTTC
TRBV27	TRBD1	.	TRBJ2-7	CASRTSGTGYEQYF	TGTGCCAGCAGAACATCCGGGACAGGCTACGAGCAGTACTTC
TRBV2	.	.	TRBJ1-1	CASSPRTANTEAFF	TGTGCCAGCAGCCCCCGGACAGCGAACACTGAAGCTTTCTTT
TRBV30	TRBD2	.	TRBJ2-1	CAWSVGLTGGNEQFF	TGTGCCTGGAGTGTAGGCCTCACGGGGGGTAATGAGCAGTTCTTC
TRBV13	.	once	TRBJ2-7	CASSFSGSAYEQYF	TGTGCCAGCAGCTTTAGCGGTTCCGCCTACGAGCAGTACTTC
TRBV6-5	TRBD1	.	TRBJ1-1	CASSYSRGVMTEAFF	TGTGCCAGCAGTTACTCCAGGGGGGTGATGACTGAAGCTTTCTTT